One T cell receptor beta chain is described in this entry. Its antigen is unidentified. TCR beta CDR3 region amplification was performed from RNA transcripts. Carried out on the TCR CDR3, a first-round RT-PCR used the HTBI primer set. Each CDR3 protein is one row after TCRdb ran MiXCR on the multiplex PCR reads. The data show 400,000 to 500,000 distinct CDR3 sequences, with roughly 13% seen just once and 5% to 6% held by the top ten. Germline CDR1 SGHKS, CDR2 YYEKEE (reference sequence). Trimming cost V 0 bases and J 1 base, with 10 bases left between them. CDR3 size: 15 residues. This sample was included in a study of T cells in Graves' hyperthyroidism and ophthalmopathy. Looking at the study overall: Once the initial diagnosis was made, peripheral blood was obtained before any treatment. The study's findings and limits: The model made its ophthalmopathy prediction, and onset followed a median about 6.8 months later.

Exclusions: uncontrolled infection, other autoimmune disease, pregnancy, lactation. The source of this sequence is a woman aged 18-29 years with Graves' hyperthyroidism. Sequenced: blood. V and J are TRBV5-5 and TRBJ1-1; D gene unclear. CDR3 residues: CASSLAVGPNTEAFF. CDR3 in DNA: TGTGCCAGCAGCTTGGCCGTGGGCCCGAACACTGAAGCTTTCTTT.